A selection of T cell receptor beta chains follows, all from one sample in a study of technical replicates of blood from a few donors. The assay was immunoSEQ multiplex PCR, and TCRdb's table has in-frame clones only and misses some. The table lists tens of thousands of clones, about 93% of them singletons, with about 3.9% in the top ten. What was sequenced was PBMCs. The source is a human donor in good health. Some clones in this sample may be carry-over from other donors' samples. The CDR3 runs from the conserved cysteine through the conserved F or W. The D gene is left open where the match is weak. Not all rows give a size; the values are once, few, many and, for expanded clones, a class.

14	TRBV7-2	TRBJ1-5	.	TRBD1	CASRPGGAGQPQHF	TGTGCCAGCAGACCAGGGGGCGCGGGTCAGCCCCAGCATTTT
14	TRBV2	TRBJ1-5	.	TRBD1	CASSRTGGLQPQHF	TGTGCCAGCAGTCGGACAGGGGGTCTTCAGCCCCAGCATTTT
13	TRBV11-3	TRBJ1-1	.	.	CASSSTGGGSAFF	TGTGCCAGCAGCTCGACGGGGGGCGGGTCGGCTTTCTTT
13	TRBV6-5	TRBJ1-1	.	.	CASRARGLGTAFF	TGTGCCAGCAGGGCGCGGGGCCTAGGTACTGCTTTCTTT
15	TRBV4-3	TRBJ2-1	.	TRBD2	CASSYGTSGRNEQFF	TGCGCCAGCAGCTACGGGACTAGCGGGAGAAATGAGCAGTTCTTC
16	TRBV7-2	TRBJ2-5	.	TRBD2	CASSLDGLAGAETQYF	TGTGCCAGCAGCTTAGACGGCCTAGCGGGGGCGGAGACCCAGTACTTC
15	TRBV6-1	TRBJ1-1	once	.	CASSENQGTNTEAFF	TGTGCCAGCAGTGAAAATCAGGGGACGAACACTGAAGCTTTCTTT
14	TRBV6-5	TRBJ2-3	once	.	CASSLATPQDTQYF	TGTGCCAGCAGCTTGGCCACCCCACAAGATACGCAGTATTTT
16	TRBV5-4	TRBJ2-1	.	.	CASSLGSGSSYNEQFF	TGTGCCAGCAGCTTGGGGAGCGGAAGCTCCTACAATGAGCAGTTCTTC
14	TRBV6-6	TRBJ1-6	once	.	CASSTDVNNSPLHF	TGTGCCAGCAGTACAGACGTTAATAATTCACCCCTCCACTTT
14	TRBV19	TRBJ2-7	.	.	CASSLQGLTYEQYF	TGTGCCAGTAGTTTACAGGGTCTAACCTACGAGCAGTACTTC
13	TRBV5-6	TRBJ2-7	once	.	CASSPHPRDEQYF	TGTGCCAGCAGCCCGCACCCTCGAGACGAGCAGTACTTC
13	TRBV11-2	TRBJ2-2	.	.	CASSLGGHGELFF	TGTGCCAGCAGCTTAGGTGGCCACGGGGAGCTGTTTTTT
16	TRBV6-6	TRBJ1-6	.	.	CASSYSTATYNSPLHF	TGTGCCAGCAGTTACTCGACAGCAACCTATAATTCACCCCTCCACTTT
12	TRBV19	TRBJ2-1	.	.	CASSMVENEQFF	TGTGCCAGTAGTATGGTGGAGAATGAGCAGTTCTTC
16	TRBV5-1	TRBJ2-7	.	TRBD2	CASSLRPSGGPYEQYF	TGCGCCAGCAGCTTGCGGCCTAGCGGGGGCCCCTACGAGCAGTACTTC
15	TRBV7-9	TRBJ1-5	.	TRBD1	CASSLSGQGSQPQHF	TGTGCCAGCAGCTTAAGCGGACAGGGGTCTCAGCCCCAGCATTTT
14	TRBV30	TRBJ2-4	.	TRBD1	CAWSALGQGTPRDF	TGTGCCTGGAGCGCCTTGGGACAGGGCACACCGAGGGACTTC
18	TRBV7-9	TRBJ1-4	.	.	CASSLGLEEERERYKLFF	TGTGCCAGCAGCTTAGGGCTCGAGGAGGAACGTGAACGGTATAAACTGTTTTTT
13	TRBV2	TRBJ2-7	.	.	CASTAGTLDEQYF	TGTGCCAGCACCGCGGGGACCCTGGACGAGCAGTACTTC
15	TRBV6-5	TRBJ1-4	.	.	CASSYSQERVAVLFF	TGTGCCAGCAGTTACTCCCAGGAGAGGGTTGCGGTACTGTTTTTT
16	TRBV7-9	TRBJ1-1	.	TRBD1	CASSLVTGGKSAEAFF	TGTGCCAGCAGCTTAGTGACAGGGGGCAAGTCGGCTGAAGCTTTCTTT
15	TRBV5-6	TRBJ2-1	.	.	CASSLVRGEYNEQFF	TGTGCCAGCAGCTTGGTAAGGGGTGAATACAATGAGCAGTTCTTC
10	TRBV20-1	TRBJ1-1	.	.	CSAQLAVSFF	TGCAGTGCCCAACTAGCCGTTTCTTTCTTT
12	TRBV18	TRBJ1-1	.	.	CASSPGGPEAFF	TGTGCCAGCTCACCGGGGGGACCTGAAGCTTTCTTT
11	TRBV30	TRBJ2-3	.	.	CAWGGKDTQYF	TGTGCCTGGGGGGGGAAAGATACGCAGTATTTT
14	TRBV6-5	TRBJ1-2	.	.	CASSYSQGGGGYTF	TGTGCCAGCAGTTACTCTCAAGGGGGAGGGGGCTACACCTTC
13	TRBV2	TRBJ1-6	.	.	CASSWSPNSPLHF	TGTGCCAGCAGCTGGAGTCCAAATTCACCCCTCCACTTT
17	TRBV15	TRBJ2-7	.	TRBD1	CATSRESPGTGRHEQYF	TGTGCCACCAGCAGAGAAAGCCCCGGGACAGGTAGGCACGAGCAGTACTTC
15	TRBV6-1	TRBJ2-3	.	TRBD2	CASSVLAGSTDTQYF	TGTGCCAGCAGTGTGCTAGCGGGGAGCACAGATACGCAGTATTTT
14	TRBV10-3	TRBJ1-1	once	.	CAISERTTGTEAFF	TGTGCCATCAGTGAGAGGACGACGGGAACTGAAGCTTTCTTT
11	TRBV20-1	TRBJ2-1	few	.	CSADRGNEQFF	TGCAGTGCGGACAGAGGCAATGAGCAGTTCTTC
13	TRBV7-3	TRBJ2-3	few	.	CASSLYSTDTQYF	TGTGCCAGCAGCTTGTATAGCACAGATACGCAGTATTTT
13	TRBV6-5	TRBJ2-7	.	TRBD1	CASTDRVSYEQYF	TGTGCCAGCACCGACAGGGTTTCCTACGAGCAGTACTTC
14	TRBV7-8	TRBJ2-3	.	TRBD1	CASSRQGTTDTQYF	TGTGCCAGCAGCCGACAGGGGACAACAGATACGCAGTATTTT
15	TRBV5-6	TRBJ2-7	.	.	CASSRGPAGSYEQYF	TGTGCCAGCAGCCGGGGGCCAGCGGGGTCCTACGAGCAGTACTTC
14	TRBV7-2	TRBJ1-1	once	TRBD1	CASSQDRGLTEAFF	TGTGCCAGCAGCCAGGACAGGGGGCTCACTGAAGCTTTCTTT
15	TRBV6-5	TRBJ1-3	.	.	CASSPQAPSGNTIYF	TGTGCCAGCAGCCCCCAGGCTCCCTCTGGAAACACCATATATTTT
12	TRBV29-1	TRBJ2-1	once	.	CSVGAVYNEQFF	TGCAGCGTTGGGGCTGTTTACAATGAGCAGTTCTTC
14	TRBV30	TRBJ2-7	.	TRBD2	CAWSPGLAAYEQYF	TGTGCCTGGAGTCCGGGACTAGCAGCCTACGAGCAGTACTTC
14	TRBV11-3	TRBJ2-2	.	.	CASSSGDRAGELFF	TGTGCCAGCAGCTCGGGAGACAGGGCTGGGGAGCTGTTTTTT
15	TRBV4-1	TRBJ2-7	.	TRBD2	CASSQELAGSYEQYF	TGCGCCAGCAGCCAAGAACTAGCGGGTTCCTACGAGCAGTACTTC
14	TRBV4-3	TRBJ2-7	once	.	CASSQDGIRQKQYF	TGCGCCAGCAGCCAAGATGGGATACGACAGAAGCAGTACTTC
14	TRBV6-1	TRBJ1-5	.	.	CASRQEHSNQPQHF	TGTGCCAGCCGCCAGGAACATAGCAATCAGCCCCAGCATTTT
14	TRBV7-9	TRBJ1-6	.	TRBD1	CASGVDRDNSPLHF	TGTGCCAGCGGTGTCGACAGGGACAATTCACCCCTCCACTTT
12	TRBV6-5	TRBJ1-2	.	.	CASTQRTGGYTF	TGTGCCAGCACGCAGCGTACGGGTGGCTACACCTTC
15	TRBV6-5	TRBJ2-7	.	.	CASRGGIQDVYEQYF	TGTGCCAGCAGAGGAGGGATTCAAGATGTGTACGAGCAGTACTTC
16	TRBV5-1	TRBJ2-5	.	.	CASSLAGGRSQETQYF	TGCGCCAGCAGCTTGGCAGGGGGGCGGAGTCAAGAGACCCAGTACTTC
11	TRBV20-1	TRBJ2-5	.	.	CSASSSETQYF	TGCAGTGCTAGTAGCTCCGAGACCCAGTACTTC
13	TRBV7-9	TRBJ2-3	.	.	CASSWGLADTQYF	TGTGCCAGCAGCTGGGGACTTGCAGATACGCAGTATTTT
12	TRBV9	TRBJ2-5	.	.	CASSGLWETQYF	TGTGCCAGCAGCGGACTTTGGGAGACCCAGTACTTC
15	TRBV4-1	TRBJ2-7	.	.	CASSQDGYSNYEQYF	TGCGCCAGCAGCCAAGATGGGTACAGTAACTACGAGCAGTACTTC
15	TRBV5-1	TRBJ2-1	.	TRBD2	CASSFMAGVADEQFF	TGCGCCAGCAGCTTCATGGCGGGAGTCGCCGATGAGCAGTTCTTC
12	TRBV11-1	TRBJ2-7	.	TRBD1	CASSFDRVEQYF	TGTGCCAGCAGCTTCGACAGGGTCGAGCAGTACTTC
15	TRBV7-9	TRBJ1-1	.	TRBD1	CASSFDRTGRTEAFF	TGTGCCAGCAGTTTCGATAGGACAGGGCGGACTGAAGCTTTCTTT
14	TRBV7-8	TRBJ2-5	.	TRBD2	CASSPKTSGETQYF	TGTGCCAGCAGCCCCAAGACTAGCGGAGAGACCCAGTACTTC
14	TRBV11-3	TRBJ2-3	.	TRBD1	CASSLNRGSDTQYF	TGTGCCAGCAGCTTAAACAGGGGCAGTGATACGCAGTATTTT
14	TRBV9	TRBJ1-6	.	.	CASSVGQNNSPLHF	TGTGCCAGCAGCGTAGGACAGAATAATTCACCCCTCCACTTT
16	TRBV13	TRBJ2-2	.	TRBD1	CASRLRTGRQGGELFF	TGTGCCAGCAGACTCCGGACAGGGAGGCAGGGCGGGGAGCTGTTTTTT
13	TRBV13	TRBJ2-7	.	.	CASSRVGLYEQYF	TGTGCCAGCAGCCGTGTGGGGCTCTACGAGCAGTACTTC